This TCR beta chain emerged from a study of post-analysis software for immune sequencing data. In the study overall: Patients had relapsing-remitting, secondary progressive or progressive-relapsing multiple sclerosis; some lacked subtype.

The study's findings and limits: Multiple sclerosis patients had significantly lower normalized Chao1 diversity than controls. Elevated frequency relative to controls characterized several TRBV segments in patients, TRBV5-6, TRBV5-1 and TRBV20-1 among them. The authors found that F measure strongly co-clustered same-batch samples.

Regarding this clonotype: Its specificity is not known.

V was trimmed by 4 bases and J by 7 bases, leaving 9 bases between them. CDR3 length: 12 residues. Looked up from germline, CDR1 is SGHVS and CDR2 is FQNEAQ. Unique molecular identifiers featured in each of the TCR beta cDNA libraries. Roughly 500,000 cDNA molecules were obtained per 1 to 10 million input T cells. TCRdb re-called the PCR reads through MiXCR, storing one row per CDR3 protein. Altogether hundreds of thousands of distinct CDR3 sequences are present, 59% being singletons, with the ten largest covering approximately 10%. The clonotype comes from a girl aged 2 to 10 with multiple sclerosis. The genes are TRBV7-8 and TRBJ2-3; no definite D call. Specimen: blood. The CDR3 loop is CASSSSGNTQYF. Here the CDR3 DNA reads TGTGCCAGCAGCTCATCCGGAAATACGCAGTATTTT.